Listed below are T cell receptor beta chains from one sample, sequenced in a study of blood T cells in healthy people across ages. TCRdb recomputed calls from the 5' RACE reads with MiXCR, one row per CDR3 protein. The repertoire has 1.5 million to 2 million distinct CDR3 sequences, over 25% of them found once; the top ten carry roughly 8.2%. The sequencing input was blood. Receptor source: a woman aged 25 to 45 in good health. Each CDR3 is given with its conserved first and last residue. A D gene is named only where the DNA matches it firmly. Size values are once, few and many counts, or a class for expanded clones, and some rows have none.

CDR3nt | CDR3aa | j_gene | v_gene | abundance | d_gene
TGTGCCAGCTCACCAGACTTGGACAATGAGCAGTTCTTC | CASSPDLDNEQFF | TRBJ2-1 | TRBV18 | NA | NA
TGCGCCAGCAGCCTTGGGACAGGGGAAGCCAAAAACATTCAGTACTTC | CASSLGTGEAKNIQYF | TRBJ2-4 | TRBV5-1 | few | TRBD1
TGTGCCAGCAGCCAAGGAACAGGACGAGCTAACTATGGCTACACCTTC | CASSQGTGRANYGYTF | TRBJ1-2 | TRBV3-1 | few | NA
TGTGCCAGCAGCCAAGATCGGGAGAAAGGAGAGACCCAGTACTTC | CASSQDREKGETQYF | TRBJ2-5 | TRBV14 | many | NA
TGCGCCAGCAGCTTGACTCTAGCGGTCGGCCGGGTAGAGACCCAGTACTTC | CASSLTLAVGRVETQYF | TRBJ2-5 | TRBV5-1 | once | TRBD2
TGCAGCGTCAGATACAACCAAGAGACCCAGTACTTC | CSVRYNQETQYF | TRBJ2-5 | TRBV29-1 | many | NA
TGTGCCAGCAGCCAAGCAGGGGGAGCCGGGGAGCTGTTTTTT | CASSQAGGAGELFF | TRBJ2-2 | TRBV3-1 | NA | TRBD1
TGTGCCAGCAGGTACTCTGATACCGCAGATACGCAGTATTTT | CASRYSDTADTQYF | TRBJ2-3 | TRBV6-5 | NA | NA
TGTGCCAGCAGCTGGGGACTGCCTGAGCAGTTCTTC | CASSWGLPEQFF | TRBJ2-1 | TRBV5-5 | many | NA
TGTGCCAGCAGCGACGGACTAGCGGGCGCCTACGAGCAGTACTTC | CASSDGLAGAYEQYF | TRBJ2-7 | TRBV14 | NA | TRBD2
TGCAGTGCTAGACAGGGTGCGGGAAACACCATATATTTT | CSARQGAGNTIYF | TRBJ1-3 | TRBV20-1 | few | NA
TGTGCCAGCAGCTTTAGGGTCCGGGGGGCAAACTCTGGGGCCAACGTCCTGACTTTC | CASSFRVRGANSGANVLTF | TRBJ2-6 | TRBV7-2 | many | NA
TGTGCCAGCAGTTTGGCATTGAACTCCTACAATGAGCAGTTCTTC | CASSLALNSYNEQFF | TRBJ2-1 | TRBV6-6 | NA | NA
TGTGCCAGCAGCTTAGCCTCTAGCGGGGGGTCCTACAATGAGCAGTTCTTC | CASSLASSGGSYNEQFF | TRBJ2-1 | TRBV7-6 | many | TRBD2
TGCGCCAGCAGCTTGGCCCCGGGATCGGGAAACATTCAGTACTTC | CASSLAPGSGNIQYF | TRBJ2-4 | TRBV5-1 | NA | NA
TGCGCCAGCAGCGGGGGGAGCGCCTACGAGCAGTACTTC | CASSGGSAYEQYF | TRBJ2-7 | TRBV5-1 | few | NA
TGTGCCAGCAGTTTGTTCAGGCAAGATCAGCCCCAGCATTTT | CASSLFRQDQPQHF | TRBJ1-5 | TRBV12-3/TRBV12-4 | few | NA
TGTGCCAGCAGGCGCCCGGGACAGGGGATAGATACGCAGTATTTT | CASRRPGQGIDTQYF | TRBJ2-3 | TRBV7-2 | NA | TRBD1
TGTGCCAGCAGCTTGTATTCAAGTCGGGAGGCACCCCTCCACTTT | CASSLYSSREAPLHF | TRBJ1-6 | TRBV5-5 | NA | NA
TGTGCCAGCAGCCCGGCCGTTGCGGGGGGGTACAATGAGCAGTTCTTC | CASSPAVAGGYNEQFF | TRBJ2-1 | TRBV28 | few | TRBD2
TGTGCCAGCAGCTTAGAAGCGGGAGTCAGCACAGATACGCAGTATTTT | CASSLEAGVSTDTQYF | TRBJ2-3 | TRBV7-6 | few | TRBD2
TGTGCCAGCAGGGACAGAGAGAACACTGAAGCTTTCTTT | CASRDRENTEAFF | TRBJ1-1 | TRBV12-3/TRBV12-4 | many | NA
TGTGCCAGCAGCGCCGGACTAGCTCCCAATGAGCAGTTCTTC | CASSAGLAPNEQFF | TRBJ2-1 | TRBV9 | NA | TRBD2
TGTGCCAGCAGCTTAGTTAAGGGGGACTATGGCTACACCTTC | CASSLVKGDYGYTF | TRBJ1-2 | TRBV7-9 | many | NA
TGTGCCAGCAGCTCAAGACAGGGTTTGTGGAATGAGCAGTTCTTC | CASSSRQGLWNEQFF | TRBJ2-1 | TRBV7-9 | NA | TRBD1
TGTGCCATCGGGCAGAGCTCCTACAATGAGCAGTTCTTC | CAIGQSSYNEQFF | TRBJ2-1 | TRBV10-3 | many | NA
TGTGCCAGCAGTTCCCGACTAGCGGGAGGGGTCCCCCACAGCGATGAGCAGTTCTTC | CASSSRLAGGVPHSDEQFF | TRBJ2-1 | TRBV27 | many | TRBD2
TGTGCCAGCTCACCAGAAGGGGCCAAAAACATTCAGTACTTC | CASSPEGAKNIQYF | TRBJ2-4 | TRBV18 | NA | NA
TGCGCCAGCAGCCCCTCACTAGCGAGTTTATACAATGAGCAGTTCTTC | CASSPSLASLYNEQFF | TRBJ2-1 | TRBV4-1 | NA | TRBD2
TGCAGCGTCCAAACAGGGGGCGGTCAGAACACCATATATTTT | CSVQTGGGQNTIYF | TRBJ1-3 | TRBV29-1 | NA | TRBD1
TGCAACGTTGAAGATCCCAGCGGGTCGGAGGGGGCCCTTAAATACACAGATACGCAGTATTTT | CNVEDPSGSEGALKYTDTQYF | TRBJ2-3 | TRBV29-1 | NA | NA
TGTGCCAGCAGCTTAGGGGGTTCGAGCAAAAACATTCAGTACTTC | CASSLGGSSKNIQYF | TRBJ2-4 | TRBV7-2 | many | NA
TGTGCCAGCAGCCCCTTGGAGGGCGAGCAGTACTTC | CASSPLEGEQYF | TRBJ2-7 | TRBV9 | few | NA
TGTGCCAGCAGCTGGGACGTCGAGAACACTGAAGCTTTCTTT | CASSWDVENTEAFF | TRBJ1-1 | TRBV7-2 | NA | NA
TGTGCCAGCAGTCCGACGGGAACCGGCTACAATGAGCAGTTCTTC | CASSPTGTGYNEQFF | TRBJ2-1 | TRBV12-3/TRBV12-4 | NA | NA
TGTGCCAGCAGCGGTCGGACGGACTACAATGAGCAGTTCTTC | CASSGRTDYNEQFF | TRBJ2-1 | TRBV9 | NA | NA
TGTGCCAGCAGTACCCCCCAGTTCTATGGCTACACCTTC | CASSTPQFYGYTF | TRBJ1-2 | TRBV25-1 | many | NA
TGTGCCAGCAGCTTAGTACAGGGGTACGAGCAGTTCTTC | CASSLVQGYEQFF | TRBJ2-1 | TRBV7-2 | NA | TRBD1
TGTGCCAGCAGTTACATACCCGGGACTAGCTCAAACGAGCAGTACTTC | CASSYIPGTSSNEQYF | TRBJ2-7 | TRBV6-6 | many | TRBD2
TGCAGTGCAATATCTAGCGGGAGCGCCCATGAGCAGTACTTC | CSAISSGSAHEQYF | TRBJ2-5 | TRBV20-1 | NA | TRBD2
TGTGCCAGCAGCCCCCCAGGCAGTACCTACGAGCAGTACTTC | CASSPPGSTYEQYF | TRBJ2-7 | TRBV7-9 | many | NA
TGTGCCAGCAGCTTAGGGGTCGGGACTACGAGTGAGCAGTTCTTC | CASSLGVGTTSEQFF | TRBJ2-1 | TRBV7-2 | NA | TRBD2
TGTGCTAGCGGTTTGGCCAGGTACACCGGGGAGCTGTTTTTT | CASGLARYTGELFF | TRBJ2-2 | TRBV12-5 | few | NA
TGTGCCAGCAGCTTGATTCGTCTGCAGGGTGAGCAGTTCTTC | CASSLIRLQGEQFF | TRBJ2-1 | TRBV5-6 | many | NA
TGCAGCTCCACCCCCACAGGCATCTGGATTGAAGCTTTCTTT | CSSTPTGIWIEAFF | TRBJ1-1 | TRBV29-1 | NA | NA
TGCGCCAGCAGCCGGGACAGGGAAGGAAACATTCAGTACTTC | CASSRDREGNIQYF | TRBJ2-4 | TRBV5-1 | NA | TRBD1
TGTGCCAGCTCACCAATCCAGGGATGGGAGACCCAGTACTTC | CASSPIQGWETQYF | TRBJ2-5 | TRBV18 | NA | NA
TGTGCCAGCAGGGCGGGAAACACCACATATTTT | CASRAGNTTYF | TRBJ1-3 | TRBV12-3/TRBV12-4 | NA | NA
TGTGCCAGCGAATTCGCTGGGGAGCAGTTCTTC | CASEFAGEQFF | TRBJ2-1 | TRBV6-1 | NA | NA
TGTGCCAGCAATATCCAAGCGGGAGAGGCCTACAATGAGCAGTTCTTC | CASNIQAGEAYNEQFF | TRBJ2-1 | TRBV6-1 | few | TRBD2
TGTGCCACCAGTGACAAGACACTCCAAGAGACCCAGTACTTC | CATSDKTLQETQYF | TRBJ2-5 | TRBV24-1 | few | NA